The next 18 T cell receptor beta chains were all read from a single sample in a study of T cells expressing NK-cell markers. One entry per CDR3 protein, without DNA, is what TCRdb gives after re-calling the 5' RACE reads. Recorded here are around 110,000 distinct CDR3 sequences; the top ten clones represent about 18%. Sequencing was done on a sample of blood T cells: a sorted CD56 or NKG2C T cell subset, CD4+ or CD8+ T cells, or bulk PBMC T cells (not recorded which). The receptors derive from a woman between 18 and 75 years old in good health.

The chain employs TRBV5-4 and TRBJ2-3; the TCRdb call, TRBD1, lacks DNA for checking. The CDR3 sequence is 11 residues long. In germline, CDR1 is SGHNT, CDR2 YYREEE (reference sequence). This chain's CDR3 is CASSLAGDFHF. Together with reference TRBV5-4 and TRBJ2-3, the CDR3 gives the full variable domain: ETGVTQSPTHLIKTRGQQVTLRCSSQSGHNTVSWYQQALGQGPQFIFQYYREEENGRGNFPPRFSGLQFPNYSSELNVNALELDDSALYLCASSLAGDFHFGPGTRLTVL.

This chain joins TRBV28 and TRBJ2-1; the D gene TCRdb calls, TRBD1, cannot be checked with no DNA. This CDR3 contains 15 residues. CDR1 and CDR2 (germline): MDHEN, SYDVKM. The CDR3 spells CASRQDRDPYNEQFF. The variable domain in full, completed from reference TRBV28 and TRBJ2-1, reads DVKVTQSSRYLVKRTGEKVFLECVQDMDHENMFWYRQDPGLGLRLIYFSYDVKMKEKGDIPEGYSVSREKKERFSLILESASTNQTSMYLCASRQDRDPYNEQFFGPGTRLTVL.

The chain carries TRBV5-1 and TRBJ2-1; with no DNA, the TCRdb D assignment of TRBD2 cannot be verified. This CDR3 spans 16 amino acids. Germline values: CDR1 SGHRS, CDR2 YFSETQ. CDR3 in amino acids: CASSSLGANSYNEQFF. The full variable domain, completed using reference TRBV5-1 and TRBJ2-1, is KAGVTQTPRYLIKTRGQQVTLSCSPISGHRSVSWYQQTPGQGLQFLFEYFSETQRNKGNFPGRFSGRQFSNSRSEMNVSTLELGDSALYLCASSSLGANSYNEQFFGPGTRLTVL.

This chain links TRBV27 with TRBJ1-1; checking the TCRdb D call of TRBD1 is not possible without DNA. The V gene's germline CDR1 is MNHEY and CDR2 SMNVEV (reference sequence). The CDR3 runs 13 residues. CDR3 loop: CASSFGGFTEAFF.

The chain carries TRBV24-1 and TRBJ2-2; TCRdb selects TRBD1, and the lack of DNA leaves this call unchecked. Germline CDR1 is KGHDR and CDR2 is SFDVKD. The CDR3 length is 13 residues. The CDR3 here is CATSALVTGELFF.

The V and J genes are TRBV29-1 and TRBJ2-2; as DNA is missing, the TRBD1 call by TCRdb cannot be tested. Germline assignment: CDR1 SQVTM and CDR2 ANQGSEA. This CDR3 is built from 13 residues. CDR3 protein: CSTQRGLTGELFF.

The chain recombines TRBV15 with TRBJ2-1. The germline V gene has CDR1 LNHNV and CDR2 YYDKDF (reference sequence). There are 14 residues in the CDR3. CDR3 loop: CATSRAKGQNEQFF.

The V and J genes are TRBV20-1 and TRBJ2-3; TCRdb gives TRBD1 as the D gene, but with no DNA this cannot be confirmed. This CDR3 region has 14 residues. Germline CDR1 DFQATT, CDR2 SNEGSKA (reference sequence). The CDR3 is CSASGLVGADTQYF.

V is TRBV6-5 and J is TRBJ2-3. Germline V gene data show CDR1 as MNHEY and CDR2 as SVGAGI. This CDR3 is built from 16 residues. The chain's CDR3 is CASSYSETGGTDTQYF.

This sequence joins TRBV5-1 and TRBJ2-1; TCRdb calls TRBD2, which cannot be checked without DNA. The CDR3 is 13 amino acids. Germline V CDR1 and CDR2: SGHRS, YFSETQ. CDR3: CASSLEDLDEQFF.

The chain recombines TRBV5-1 with TRBJ1-1; the D call of TRBD1 rests on TCRdb alone, since no DNA is present to check it. CDR3 length: 15 amino acids. The germline gives CDR1 SGHRS, CDR2 YFSETQ. CDR3 in amino acids: CASSPPVELNTEAFF.

The chain combines TRBV29-1 with TRBJ2-7; TCRdb selects TRBD1, and the lack of DNA leaves this call unchecked. Germline CDR1 and CDR2: SQVTM and ANQGSEA. The CDR3 sequence is 12 residues long. CDR3 amino acids: CSVEVQGTEQYF.

This sequence joins TRBV4-3 and TRBJ2-1; no DNA is available, so the TRBD1 call from TCRdb remains unchecked. There are 17 residues in the CDR3. Germline assignment: CDR1 LGHNA and CDR2 YSLEER. The CDR3: CASSQERGAVSYNEQFF.

This rearrangement joins TRBV5-1 to TRBJ1-3; TCRdb reports TRBD1, a call that lacks DNA to check it against. The CDR3 covers 15 residues. Per germline, CDR1 SGHRS and CDR2 YFSETQ. The CDR3 is CASSVGQLSGNTIYF.

The chain joins TRBV12-3 or TRBV12-4 to TRBJ2-1. The CDR3 covers 11 residues. The CDR3 reads CASGLTNEQFF.

The V gene is TRBV30, the J gene TRBJ1-1; TCRdb selects TRBD1, and the lack of DNA leaves this call unchecked. The CDR3 consists of 11 residues. Germline CDR1 and CDR2: GTSNPN and SVGIG (reference sequence). The chain's CDR3 is CAWDVGGLAFF.

V usage is TRBV7-9 and J usage is TRBJ2-7; there is no DNA to check the TCRdb D call of TRBD2. The CDR3 length is 16 residues. Per the germline V gene, CDR1 is SEHNR and CDR2 is FQNEAQ (reference sequence). The CDR3 here is CASSAGVGLAVYEQYF.

V gene TRBV27 combines with J gene TRBJ1-6; TCRdb picks TRBD1, but there is no DNA to check that call. Germline-derived CDR1 and CDR2 are MNHEY and SMNVEV (reference sequence). The CDR3 totals 14 residues. CDR3 sequence: CASRIQGFGSPLHF.